The clone carrying this TCR beta chain was observed many times. The cDNA 3' end received a ligated oligonucleotide with a UMI. First-round PCR used 3 to 4 cycles and beta primers RC1.1 and RC1.2 covering TRBC1 and TRBC2. TCR alpha and beta chains were handled separately starting at the second PCR. TCRdb used MiXCR to reprocess the UMI-ligation and nested PCR reads, holding one entry per CDR3 protein. The sample lists about 32,000 distinct CDR3 sequences; 7.3% were seen once. KT2, a clone with a known TCR, was spiked into unfractionated PBMC. The data were taken from a study of quantifying T cell responses using KT2 cells. Across the study: cDNA was made from DNase-treated RNA using alpha and beta constant primers.

CDR1 is SEHNR, CDR2 FQNEAQ, per germline (reference sequence). V lost 1 base, J lost 8 bases, and 11 bases lay in between. The CDR3 contains 14 residues. Sequenced: PBMCs spiked with cells of the T cell clone KT2. J is TRBJ1-4 and V is TRBV7-9, with D unclear. The sequence was obtained from a human donor. The CDR3: CASSLGWTGEKLFF. The CDR3 DNA follows: TGTGCCAGCAGCTTAGGGTGGACCGGGGAAAAACTGTTTTTT.